The source of this TCR beta chain is a study of blood T cell repertoires in COVID-19. Overall study: Collection of acute and convalescent COVID-19 samples took place in the United States, Italy and Spain.

In regard to this clone: Other DNA sequences in this specimen translate into the identical CDR3.

CDR3 length: 13 amino acids. V lost 1 base to trimming and J lost 1 base, with 5 bases between them. CDR1 is SGHRS and CDR2 is YFSETQ in the germline V gene. A COVID-19 case had been met by exposed participants during the 2 weeks before study entry. Under the authors' procedure: Amplification with reference gene primers provided the estimates of nucleated cell counts. Here immunoSEQ multiplex PCR was the method, and the copy in TCRdb shows in-frame clones only, minus some. Clone size and V and J calls were adopted from that table, with D and trimming inferred from the DNA. The sample includes about 350,000 clones, 88% of them seen just once.

The source of this sequence is a woman under 40 who had been exposed to COVID-19. Input material: PBMCs or T cells enriched from blood (not recorded which). The chain links TRBV5-1 to TRBJ1-1, with D unclear. CDR3 nucleotide sequence: TGCGCCAGCAGCTTGCCGGGGAACACTGAAGCTTTCTTT. Its translation is CASSLPGNTEAFF.